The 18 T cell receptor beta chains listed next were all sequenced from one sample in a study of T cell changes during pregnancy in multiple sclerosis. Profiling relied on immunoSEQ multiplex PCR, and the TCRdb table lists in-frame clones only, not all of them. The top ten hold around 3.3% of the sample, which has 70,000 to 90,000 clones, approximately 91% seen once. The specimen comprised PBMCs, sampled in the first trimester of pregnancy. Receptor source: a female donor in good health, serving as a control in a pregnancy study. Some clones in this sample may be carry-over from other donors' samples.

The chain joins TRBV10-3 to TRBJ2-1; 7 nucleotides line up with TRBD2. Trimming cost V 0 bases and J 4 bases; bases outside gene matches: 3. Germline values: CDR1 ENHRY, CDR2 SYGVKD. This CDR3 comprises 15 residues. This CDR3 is CAISESGGNYNEQFF. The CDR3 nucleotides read TGTGCCATCAGTGAGTCGGGGGGGAATTACAATGAGCAGTTCTTC.

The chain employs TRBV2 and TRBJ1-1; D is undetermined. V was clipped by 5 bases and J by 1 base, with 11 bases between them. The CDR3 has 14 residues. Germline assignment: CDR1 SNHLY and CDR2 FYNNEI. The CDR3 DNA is TGTGCCAGCAGTTTGGGTCGGGGGAACACTGAAGCTTTCTTT. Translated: CASSLGRGNTEAFF.

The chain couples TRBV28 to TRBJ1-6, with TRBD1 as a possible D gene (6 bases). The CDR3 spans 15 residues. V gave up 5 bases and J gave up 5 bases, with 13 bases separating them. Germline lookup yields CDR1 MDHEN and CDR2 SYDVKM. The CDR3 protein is CASSLQGGNNSPLHF. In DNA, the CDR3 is TGTGCCAGCAGTCTACAGGGTGGGAATAATTCACCCCTCCACTTT.

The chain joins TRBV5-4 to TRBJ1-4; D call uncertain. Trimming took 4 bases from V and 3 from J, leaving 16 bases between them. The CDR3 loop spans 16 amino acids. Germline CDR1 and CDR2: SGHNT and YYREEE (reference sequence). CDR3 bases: TGTGCCAGCAGCCCTGGACGGCTCGGGGCTAATGAAAAACTGTTTTTT. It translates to CASSPGRLGANEKLFF.

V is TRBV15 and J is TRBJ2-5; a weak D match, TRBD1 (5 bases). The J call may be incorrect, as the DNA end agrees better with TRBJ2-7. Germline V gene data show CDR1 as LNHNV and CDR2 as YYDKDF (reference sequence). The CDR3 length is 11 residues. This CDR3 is CATREDNEQYF. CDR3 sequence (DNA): TGTGCCACCAGAGAGGACAACGAGCAGTACTTC.

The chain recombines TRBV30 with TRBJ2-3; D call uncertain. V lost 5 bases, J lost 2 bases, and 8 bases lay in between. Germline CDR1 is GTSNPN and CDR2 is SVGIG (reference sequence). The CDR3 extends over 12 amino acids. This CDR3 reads CAWLPTTDTQYF. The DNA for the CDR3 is TGTGCCTGGCTACCTACCACAGATACGCAGTATTTT.

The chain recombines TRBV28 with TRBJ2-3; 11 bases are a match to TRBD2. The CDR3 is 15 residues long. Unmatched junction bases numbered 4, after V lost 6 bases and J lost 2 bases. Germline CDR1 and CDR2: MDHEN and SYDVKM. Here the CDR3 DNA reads TGTGCCAGCAGGGCACTAGCGGGGGACACAGATACGCAGTATTTT. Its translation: CASRALAGDTDTQYF. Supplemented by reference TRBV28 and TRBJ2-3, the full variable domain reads DVKVTQSSRYLVKRTGEKVFLECVQDMDHENMFWYRQDPGLGLRLIYFSYDVKMKEKGDIPEGYSVSREKKERFSLILESASTNQTSMYLCASRALAGDTDTQYFGPGTRLTVL.

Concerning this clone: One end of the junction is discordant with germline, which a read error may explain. CDR3 sequence: CASSQESGGSREQYF. CDR3 bases: TGCGCCAGCAGTCAAGAGAGCGGGGGCTCGCGCGAGCAGTACTTC. This rearrangement joins TRBV4-1 to TRBJ2-7; 8 bases map to TRBD2. This CDR3 region has 15 residues. Looked up from germline, CDR1 is MGHRA and CDR2 is YSYEKL.

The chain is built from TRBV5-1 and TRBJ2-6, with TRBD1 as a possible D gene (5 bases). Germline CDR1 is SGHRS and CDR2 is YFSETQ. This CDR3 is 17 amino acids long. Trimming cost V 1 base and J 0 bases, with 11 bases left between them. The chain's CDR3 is CASSLRTTASGANVLTF. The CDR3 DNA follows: TGCGCCAGCAGCTTGAGGACGACAGCCTCTGGGGCCAACGTCCTGACTTTC.

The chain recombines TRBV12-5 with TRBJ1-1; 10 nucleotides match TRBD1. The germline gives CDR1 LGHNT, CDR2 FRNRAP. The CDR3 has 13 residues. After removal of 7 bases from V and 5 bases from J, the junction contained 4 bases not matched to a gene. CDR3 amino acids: CASVRTGGTEAFF. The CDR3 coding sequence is TGTGCTAGTGTGAGGACAGGGGGGACTGAAGCTTTCTTT.

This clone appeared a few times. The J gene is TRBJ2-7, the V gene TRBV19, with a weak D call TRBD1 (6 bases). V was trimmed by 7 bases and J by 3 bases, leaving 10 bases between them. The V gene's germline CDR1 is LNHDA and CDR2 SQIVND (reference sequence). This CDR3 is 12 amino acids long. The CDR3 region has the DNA TGTGCCAGTAAGGGGGACCTCTACGAGCAGTACTTC. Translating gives CASKGDLYEQYF.

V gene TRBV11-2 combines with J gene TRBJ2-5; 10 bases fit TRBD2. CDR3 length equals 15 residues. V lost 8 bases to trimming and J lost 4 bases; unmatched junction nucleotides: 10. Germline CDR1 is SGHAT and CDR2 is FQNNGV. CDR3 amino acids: CASEPSGGPTETQYF. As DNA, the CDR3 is TGTGCCAGCGAACCTAGCGGGGGACCTACAGAGACCCAGTACTTC. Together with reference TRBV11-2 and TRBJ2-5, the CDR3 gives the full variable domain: EAGVAQSPRYKIIEKRQSVAFWCNPISGHATLYWYQQILGQGPKLLIQFQNNGVVDDSQLPKDRFSAERLKGVDSTLKIQPAKLEDSAVYLCASEPSGGPTETQYFGPGTRLLVL.

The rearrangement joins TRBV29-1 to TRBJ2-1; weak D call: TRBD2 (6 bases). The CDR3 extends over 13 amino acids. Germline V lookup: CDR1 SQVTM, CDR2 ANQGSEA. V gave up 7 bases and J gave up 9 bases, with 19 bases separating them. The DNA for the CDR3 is TGCAGCGGAGATTTGACGGGAGCAGGTGAGCAGTTCTTC. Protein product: CSGDLTGAGEQFF.

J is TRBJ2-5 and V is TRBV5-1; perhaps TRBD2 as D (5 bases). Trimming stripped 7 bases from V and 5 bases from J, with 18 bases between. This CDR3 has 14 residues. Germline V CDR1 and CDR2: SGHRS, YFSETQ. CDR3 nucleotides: TGCGCCAGCGGTGAAAGGCGGTCGGGGGAGACCCAGTACTTC. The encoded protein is CASGERRSGETQYF.

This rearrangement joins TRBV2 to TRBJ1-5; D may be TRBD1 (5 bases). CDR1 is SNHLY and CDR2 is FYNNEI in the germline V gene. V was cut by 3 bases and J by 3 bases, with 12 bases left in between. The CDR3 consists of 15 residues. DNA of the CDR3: TGTGCCAGCAGTGATTGGCAGGGAAACAATCAGCCCCAGCATTTT. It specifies CASSDWQGNNQPQHF. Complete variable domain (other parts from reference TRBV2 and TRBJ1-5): EPEVTQTPSHQVTQMGQEVILRCVPISNHLYFYWYRQILGQKVEFLVSFYNNEISEKSEIFDDQFSVERPDGSNFTLKIRSTKLEDSAMYFCASSDWQGNNQPQHFGDGTRLSIL.

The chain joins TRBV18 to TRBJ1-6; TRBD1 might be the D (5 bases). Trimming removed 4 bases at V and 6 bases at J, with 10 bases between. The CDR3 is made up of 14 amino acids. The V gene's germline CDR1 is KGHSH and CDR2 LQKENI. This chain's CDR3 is CASSREQVNSPLHF. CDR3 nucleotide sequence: TGTGCCAGCTCACGGGAACAGGTTAATTCACCCCTCCACTTT.

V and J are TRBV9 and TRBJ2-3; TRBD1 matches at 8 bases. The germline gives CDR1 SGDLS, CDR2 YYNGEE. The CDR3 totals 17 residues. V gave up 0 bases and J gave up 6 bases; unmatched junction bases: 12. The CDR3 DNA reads TGTGCCAGCAGCGTAGTGTCACAGGGGGTCGTTGGGGATACGCAGTATTTT. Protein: CASSVVSQGVVGDTQYF. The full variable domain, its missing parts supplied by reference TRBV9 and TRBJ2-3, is DSGVTQTPKHLITATGQRVTLRCSPRSGDLSVYWYQQSLDQGLQFLIQYYNGEERAKGNILERFSAQQFPDLHSELNLSSLELGDSALYFCASSVVSQGVVGDTQYFGPGTRLTVL.

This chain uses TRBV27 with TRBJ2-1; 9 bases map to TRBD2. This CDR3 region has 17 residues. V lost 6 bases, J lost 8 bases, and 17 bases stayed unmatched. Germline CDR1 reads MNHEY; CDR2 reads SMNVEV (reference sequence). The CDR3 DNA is TGTGCCAGCAGCAATCCGAGGGTAGCGGGGGCCGGGTATGAGCAGTTCTTC. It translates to CASSNPRVAGAGYEQFF.